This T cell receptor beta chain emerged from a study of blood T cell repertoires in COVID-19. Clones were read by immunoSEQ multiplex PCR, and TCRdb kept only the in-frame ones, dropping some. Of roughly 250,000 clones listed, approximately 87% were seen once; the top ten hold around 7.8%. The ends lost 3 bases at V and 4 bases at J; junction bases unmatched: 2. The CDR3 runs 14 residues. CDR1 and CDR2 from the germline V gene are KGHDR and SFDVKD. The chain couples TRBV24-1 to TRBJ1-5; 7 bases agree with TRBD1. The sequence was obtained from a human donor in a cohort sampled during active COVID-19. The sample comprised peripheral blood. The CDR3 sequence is CATSDPGQNQPQHF. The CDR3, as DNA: TGTGCCACCAGTGATCCGGGACAGAATCAGCCCCAGCATTTT.